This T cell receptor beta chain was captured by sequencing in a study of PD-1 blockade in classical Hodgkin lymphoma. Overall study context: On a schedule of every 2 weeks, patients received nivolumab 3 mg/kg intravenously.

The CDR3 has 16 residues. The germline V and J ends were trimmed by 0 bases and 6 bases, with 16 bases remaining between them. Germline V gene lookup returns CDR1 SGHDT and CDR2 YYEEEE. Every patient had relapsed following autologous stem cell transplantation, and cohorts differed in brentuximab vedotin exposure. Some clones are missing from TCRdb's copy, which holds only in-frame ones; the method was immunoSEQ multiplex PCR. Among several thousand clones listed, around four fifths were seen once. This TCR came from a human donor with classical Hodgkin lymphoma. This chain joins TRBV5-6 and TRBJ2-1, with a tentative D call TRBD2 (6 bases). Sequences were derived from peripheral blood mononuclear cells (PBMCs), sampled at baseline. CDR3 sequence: CASSLDGGYQSNEQFF. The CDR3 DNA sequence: TGTGCCAGCAGCTTGGACGGAGGGTACCAGTCCAATGAGCAGTTCTTC. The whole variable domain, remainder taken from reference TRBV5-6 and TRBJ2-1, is DAGVTQSPTHLIKTRGQQVTLRCSPKSGHDTVSWYQQALGQGPQFIFQYYEEEERQRGNFPDRFSGHQFPNYSSELNVNALLLGDSALYLCASSLDGGYQSNEQFFGPGTRLTVL.